This T cell receptor (beta chain) is drawn from a study of T-cell memory formation after mild COVID-19. One entry per CDR3 protein, called by TCRdb with MiXCR from the 5' RACE reads. The sample consists of fewer than 450,000 distinct CDR3 sequences, roughly 20% of them appearing once. Trimming cost V 1 base and J 0 bases, with 7 bases left between them. Germline values: CDR1 SGHDT, CDR2 YYEEEE. This CDR3 comprises 14 residues. The chain combines TRBV5-6 with TRBJ1-1, with D possibly TRBD1 on 5 matching bases. What was sequenced was PBMCs or a T cell subset sorted from them (not recorded which). The clonotype was recovered from an adult woman who had mild COVID-19 (a few samples of this study predate the infection). Cell type and time point are not known. The CDR3, as DNA: TGTGCCAGCAGCTTGCCGGGGCTGAACACTGAAGCTTTCTTT. Translating it yields CASSLPGLNTEAFF.